This TCR beta chain was identified in a study of cytomegalovirus exposure and HLA in healthy donors. Study-wide findings and caveats: An analysis that came later showed most CMV-associated TCR beta chains appearing HLA-restricted.

Of note for this clone: Its cognate antigen is unknown.

Deletions cut 4 bases from V and 6 bases from J, with 19 bases between. The CDR3 has 16 residues. Germline V lookup: CDR1 LNHDA, CDR2 SQIVND (reference sequence). The PCR made use of 60 Vbeta and 13 Jbeta primers. This table comes from immunoSEQ multiplex PCR, and its TCRdb copy is limited to in-frame clones, with some not included. The top ten hold roughly 2.6% of the sample, which has some 200,000 clones, around four fifths seen once. The TCR sequence derives from a woman in her 50s in good health and CMV-seropositive. The sequenced material came from PBMCs. The V gene is TRBV19, the J gene TRBJ1-5; D is ambiguous. CDR3 region: CASSTPTGMPIQPQHF. The CDR3 region has the DNA TGTGCCAGTAGTACTCCAACCGGGATGCCGATTCAGCCCCAGCATTTT.